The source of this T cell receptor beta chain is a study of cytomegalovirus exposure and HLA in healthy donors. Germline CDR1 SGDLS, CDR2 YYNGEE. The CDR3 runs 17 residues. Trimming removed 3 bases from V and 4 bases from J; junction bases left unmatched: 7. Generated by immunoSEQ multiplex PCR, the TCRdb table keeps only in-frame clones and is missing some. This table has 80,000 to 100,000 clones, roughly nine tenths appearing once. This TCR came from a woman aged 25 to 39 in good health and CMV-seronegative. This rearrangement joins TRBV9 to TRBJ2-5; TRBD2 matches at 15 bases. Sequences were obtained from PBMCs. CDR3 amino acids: CASSGGLAGGPGETQYF. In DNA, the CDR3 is TGTGCCAGCAGCGGTGGACTAGCGGGGGGGCCAGGAGAGACCCAGTACTTC.